Reported below is one T cell receptor (beta chain). Trimming removed 4 bases from V and 4 bases from J, with 7 bases in between. Germline CDR1 and CDR2: LGHDT and YNNKEL (reference sequence). The CDR3 has 13 residues. Methods used by the authors: Estimation of nucleated cell counts relied on the amplification of reference gene primers. TCRdb's table, derived via immunoSEQ multiplex PCR, lists solely in-frame clones and lacks some. D and trimming come from the DNA, and the V and J calls and clone size come from that table. Seen here are about 90,000 clones, around nine tenths observed once, and the top ten hold about 3.4%. The record originates from a study of blood T cell repertoires in COVID-19. Overall study: Samples came from the United States, Italy and Spain, spanning acute and convalescent COVID-19. PBMCs, B-cell-depleted T cells, or T cells provided the cDNA or gDNA that made up the material.

The sample consisted of peripheral blood. V is TRBV3-1 (or the pseudogene TRBV3-2) and J is TRBJ2-2; D not certain. The receptor's source is a woman in her seventies with acute or convalescent COVID-19. CDR3 region: CASSRQATGELFF. The CDR3 coding sequence is TGTGCCAGCAGCCGGCAGGCCACCGGGGAGCTGTTTTTT.